This is a list of T cell receptor beta chains from one sample in a study of Graves' ophthalmopathy and Graves' hyperthyroidism. Using its own MiXCR run on the multiplex PCR reads, TCRdb lists one record per CDR3 protein. The data show over a million distinct CDR3 sequences, roughly 35% seen once. Sequencing was carried out using peripheral blood or thyroid tissue (not recorded which). All receptors come from an adult man with Graves' hyperthyroidism. Both conserved end residues are part of each CDR3. The D gene is left open where the match is weak. Where a row states a size, it is once, few, many or the class of an expanded clone; other rows omit it.

TRBV9,.,many,TRBJ1-3,TGTGCCAGCAGCCCAGGGGACTCTGGAAACACCATATATTTT,CASSPGDSGNTIYF
TRBV20-1,.,once,TRBJ1-5,TGCAGTGCTAGAGATTCGGGGGTAGGGAATCAGCCCCAGCATTTT,CSARDSGVGNQPQHF
TRBV28,.,.,TRBJ1-5,TGTGCCAGCAGTTTGGGGCCGACTAGCAATCAGCCCCAGCATTTT,CASSLGPTSNQPQHF
TRBV20-1,TRBD1,.,TRBJ2-2,TGCAGTGCGCCCCAGGACAGGGGGCGCGGGGAGCTGTTTTTT,CSAPQDRGRGELFF
TRBV5-4,TRBD2,.,TRBJ2-7,TGTGCCAGCAGCTTGGTGGGACTAGGAACGTACGGGCAGTACTTC,CASSLVGLGTYGQYF
TRBV20-1,TRBD1,many,TRBJ2-7,TGCAGTACGACCGGGACAGGGGGCTACGAGCAGTACTTC,CSTTGTGGYEQYF
TRBV7-9,.,many,TRBJ2-7,TGTGCCAGCAGCTTAATCGACGAGCAGTACTTC,CASSLIDEQYF
TRBV10-3,.,many,TRBJ1-5,TGTGCCATCAGTGAGGTGGAGCAGCCCCAGCATTTT,CAISEVEQPQHF
TRBV2,TRBD1,.,TRBJ2-5,TGTGCCAGCAAGACAGGGGGCCGTTCAGAGACCCGGTACTTC,CASKTGGRSETRYF
TRBV7-8,.,.,TRBJ1-5,TGTGCCAGCAGCTTAGACAGGGCCGGGGGCAATCAGCCCCAGCATTTT,CASSLDRAGGNQPQHF
TRBV19,TRBD1,.,TRBJ1-2,TGTGCCAGTAGTATTGACAAAGTGGGGACAGGCGAGTATGGCTACACCTTC,CASSIDKVGTGEYGYTF
TRBV6-4,.,.,TRBJ2-6,TGTGCCAGCAAGTCGGTCCCTTCTGGGGCCAACGTCCTGACTTTC,CASKSVPSGANVLTF
TRBV5-1,.,many,TRBJ1-1,TGCGCCAGCAGCTTGGTGGCAAGGAACACTGAAGCTTTCTTT,CASSLVARNTEAFF
TRBV11-2,.,.,TRBJ2-6,TGTGCCAGCAGCTTGCGGGGTTCTCCTGGGGCCAACGTCCTGACTTTC,CASSLRGSPGANVLTF
TRBV9,.,few,TRBJ2-7,TGTGCCAGCTCACCACCCCTGACAGAACCCTACGAGCAGTACTTC,CASSPPLTEPYEQYF
TRBV4-1,TRBD1,.,TRBJ1-5,TGCGCCAGCAGCCACTCACAGGGGGATCGGAAGCCCCAGCATTTT,CASSHSQGDRKPQHF
TRBV6-2/TRBV6-3,.,few,TRBJ2-7,TGTGCCAGCACCAGCGGAGCCTACGAGCAGTACTTC,CASTSGAYEQYF
TRBV3-1,.,.,TRBJ2-7,TGTGCCAGCAGCCAAGACCGGGACGGCCGTGCCGAGCAGTACTTC,CASSQDRDGRAEQYF
TRBV3-1,TRBD1,few,TRBJ2-7,TGTGCCAGCAGCCAACGCTGGGACAGGATCTACGAGCAGTACTTC,CASSQRWDRIYEQYF
TRBV6-1,.,many,TRBJ1-3,TGTGCCAGCAGTGCAACAGGGTCACCTGGAAACACCATATATTTT,CASSATGSPGNTIYF
TRBV5-6,TRBD1,many,TRBJ1-6,TGTGCCAGCAGCTTGGAGGGACAGGGGCAGTATTCACCCCTCCACTTT,CASSLEGQGQYSPLHF
TRBV4-1,.,.,TRBJ1-1,TGCGCCAGCAGCCAAGAGTGGGTTAACACTGAAGCTTTCTTT,CASSQEWVNTEAFF
TRBV27,.,few,TRBJ2-5,TGTGCCAGCAGTTTGGGAGCAGGGCTCCAAGAGACCCAGTACTTC,CASSLGAGLQETQYF
TRBV27,TRBD1,few,TRBJ1-6,TGTGCCAGCAGTTTATCAGGGGGCTGGGGCTCACCCCTCCACTTT,CASSLSGGWGSPLHF
TRBV6-6,.,.,TRBJ2-7,TGTGCCAGCAGTTCGTCAACGGTAAGGACTCTCCGAACCTACGAGCAGTACTTC,CASSSSTVRTLRTYEQYF
TRBV25-1,.,many,TRBJ2-7,TGTGCCAGCAGTGAAGGGGACGGCCGCTACGAGCAGTACTTC,CASSEGDGRYEQYF
TRBV29-1,TRBD1,.,TRBJ1-6,TGCAGCGTGACGACAGGGGGCCATTCACCCCTCCACTTT,CSVTTGGHSPLHF
TRBV7-3,.,many,TRBJ2-2,TGTGCCAGCAGCCCCCAGTCCGGGGAGCTGTTTTTT,CASSPQSGELFF
TRBV2,.,.,TRBJ2-5,TGTGCCAGCAGTTACTTATCCCCAGGGAAGGAGACCCAGTACTTC,CASSYLSPGKETQYF
TRBV4-3,.,many,TRBJ1-6,TGCGCCAGCAGCCAAGCTACAGTGACCTCCTATAATTCACCCCTCCACTTT,CASSQATVTSYNSPLHF
TRBV25-1,.,once,TRBJ1-4,TGTGCCAGCAGTGAATTCCCGGGGCGCTCTGAAAAACTGTTTTTT,CASSEFPGRSEKLFF
TRBV12-3/TRBV12-4,.,few,TRBJ1-1,TGTGCCAGCAGTCCGGGACAAGTCACTGAAGCTTTCTTT,CASSPGQVTEAFF
TRBV2,.,.,TRBJ1-1,TGTGCCAGCAGTTCCGGGACACTTGGCACTGAAGCTTTCTTT,CASSSGTLGTEAFF
TRBV10-1,.,many,TRBJ1-4,TGCGCCAGCAGTGAGTCGTCCGGGGAAATCGAAAAACTGTTTTTT,CASSESSGEIEKLFF
TRBV6-2/TRBV6-3,.,.,TRBJ2-5,TGTGCCAGCAGTTACGATCCAGACAGGCCGATAATCCAAGAGACCCAGTACTTC,CASSYDPDRPIIQETQYF
TRBV19,.,many,TRBJ2-7,TGTGCCAGTAGCAGGGGAAGTCAACAATACGAGCAGTACTTC,CASSRGSQQYEQYF
TRBV29-1,.,.,TRBJ1-1,TGCAGCGTTGAGGGGATTAACACTGAAGCTTTCTTT,CSVEGINTEAFF
TRBV12-3/TRBV12-4,TRBD1,many,TRBJ1-5,TGTGCCAGCAGTTTAGAGGGGGCTGGGAGCAGCAATCAGCCCCAGCATTTT,CASSLEGAGSSNQPQHF
TRBV10-3,TRBD1,.,TRBJ2-7,TGTGCCATCGGGTGGGACAGCTCCTACGAGCAGTACTTC,CAIGWDSSYEQYF
TRBV24-1,.,.,TRBJ1-2,TGTGCCACCAGTTCGGAGCAGCGCTACACCTTC,CATSSEQRYTF
TRBV29-1,TRBD2,.,TRBJ2-7,TGCAGCGTTGCGGGGGGGGACGAGCAGTACTTC,CSVAGGDEQYF